This T cell receptor beta chain appears in the sequencing data of a study of tumor-infiltrating lymphocytes in primary liver carcinoma. Study as a whole: Sequenced samples came back with roughly 3.65 to 7.5 million productive TCRbeta reads, and the counts looked alike across tissue types. Study results and limitations: Roughly 7.5-25% of top clones, and no more, occurred in all five tumor regions. A significantly higher top-250-clone fraction was recorded for tumors than for blood (p = 0.039).

The input was around 0.5 ug total RNA; TCR beta cDNA was made from it with a constant-region primer. Slightly modified ARM-PCR with three nested multiplex PCR rounds yielded TCR beta libraries. TRBV1-TRBV30 forward primers and a C-beta reverse primer were used in the first two PCR rounds, which each ran for about 11 cycles. TCRdb called the multiplex PCR reads again in MiXCR, with one record for every CDR3 protein. The sample gives roughly 200,000 distinct CDR3 sequences, around four fifths of which show up once; 15% to 20% is in the top ten. Starting material for RNA and DNA co-extraction consisted of about 20-30 mg of unsorted bulk tissue. Each of the tumor samples contained in excess of 80% viable tumor cells. Trimming cost V 2 bases and J 7 bases, with 9 bases left between them. The V gene's germline CDR1 is MNHEY and CDR2 SVGAGI. CDR3 length: 13 amino acids. A remark on this clonotype: Its antigen remains unidentified.

This clonotype was sampled from a man aged 40-55 years with primary liver carcinoma and hepatitis B virus infection. V usage is TRBV6-5 and J usage is TRBJ2-1; no clear D. The sample consisted of tumor tissue from primary liver carcinoma. The CDR3 DNA sequence: TGTGCCAGCAGTTACGACGTACTAAATGAGCAGTTCTTC. Translated: CASSYDVLNEQFF.